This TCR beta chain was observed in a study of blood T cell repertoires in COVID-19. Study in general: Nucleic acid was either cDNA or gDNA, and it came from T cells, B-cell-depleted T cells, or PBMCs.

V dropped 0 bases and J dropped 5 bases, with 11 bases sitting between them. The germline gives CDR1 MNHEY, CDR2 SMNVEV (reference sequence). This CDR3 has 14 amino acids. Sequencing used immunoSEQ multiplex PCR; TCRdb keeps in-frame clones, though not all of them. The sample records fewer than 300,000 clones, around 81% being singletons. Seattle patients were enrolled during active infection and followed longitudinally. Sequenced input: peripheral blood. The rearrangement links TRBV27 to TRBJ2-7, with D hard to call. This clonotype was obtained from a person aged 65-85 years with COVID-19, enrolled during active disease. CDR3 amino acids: CASSLSPIAHEQYF. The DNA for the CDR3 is TGTGCCAGCAGTTTATCCCCTATCGCCCACGAGCAGTACTTC.